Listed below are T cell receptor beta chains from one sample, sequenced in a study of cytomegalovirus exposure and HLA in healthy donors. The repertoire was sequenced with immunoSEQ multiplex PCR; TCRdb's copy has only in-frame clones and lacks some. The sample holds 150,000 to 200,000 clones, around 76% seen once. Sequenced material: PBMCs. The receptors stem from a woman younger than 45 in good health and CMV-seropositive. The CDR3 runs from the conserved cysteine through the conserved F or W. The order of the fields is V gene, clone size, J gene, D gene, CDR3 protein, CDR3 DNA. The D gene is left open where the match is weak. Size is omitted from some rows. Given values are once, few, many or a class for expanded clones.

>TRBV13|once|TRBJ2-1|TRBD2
CASSRLPSGGAGYNEQFF
TGTGCCAGCAGCCGACTTCCTAGCGGGGGGGCGGGATACAATGAGCAGTTCTTC
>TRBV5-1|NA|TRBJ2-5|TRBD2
CASSLATGTSGGETQYF
TGCGCCAGCAGCTTGGCCACGGGGACTAGCGGGGGAGAGACCCAGTACTTC
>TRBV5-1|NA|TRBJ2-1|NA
CASSGSSYNEQFF
TGCGCCAGCAGCGGGAGCTCCTACAATGAGCAGTTCTTC
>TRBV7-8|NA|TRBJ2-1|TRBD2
CASSSTSGGGGFF
TGTGCCAGCAGCTCTACCAGTGGCGGGGGGGGCTTCTTC
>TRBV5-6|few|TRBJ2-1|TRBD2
CASSLTPSTSGGANEQFF
TGTGCCAGCAGCTTGACTCCTTCGACTAGCGGGGGGGCCAATGAGCAGTTCTTC
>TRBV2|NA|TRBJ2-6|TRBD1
CASRTPGQGPFGANVLTF
TGTGCCAGCAGGACACCGGGACAGGGTCCTTTCGGGGCCAACGTCCTGACTTTC
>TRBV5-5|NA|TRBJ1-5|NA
CASSSRDSNQPQHF
TGTGCCAGCAGCAGCCGGGATAGCAATCAGCCCCAGCATTTT
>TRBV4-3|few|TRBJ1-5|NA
CASSQDWDTNQPQHF
TGCGCCAGCAGCCAAGATTGGGACACCAATCAGCCCCAGCATTTT
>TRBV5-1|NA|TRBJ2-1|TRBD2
CASSLDVSGLAPYNEQFF
TGCGCCAGCAGCTTGGATGTATCGGGACTAGCGCCCTACAATGAGCAGTTCTTC
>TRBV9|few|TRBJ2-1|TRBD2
CAGSPGAGGRYNEQFF
TGTGCCGGCAGCCCAGGAGCGGGGGGGCGTTACAATGAGCAGTTCTTC
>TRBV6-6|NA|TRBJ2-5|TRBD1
CASSSPDRDQETQYF
TGTGCCAGCAGTTCTCCCGACAGGGACCAAGAGACCCAGTACTTC
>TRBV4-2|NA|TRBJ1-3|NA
CASSQVSTAGNTIYF
TGTGCCAGCAGCCAAGTTTCTACAGCTGGAAACACCATATATTTT
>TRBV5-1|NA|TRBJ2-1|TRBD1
CASSLGTGQGEQFF
TGCGCCAGCAGCTTGGGGACAGGGCAAGGTGAGCAGTTCTTC
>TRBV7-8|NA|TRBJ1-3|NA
CASSSRQQFSGNTIYF
TGTGCCAGCAGCTCACGACAGCAATTCTCTGGAAACACCATATATTTT
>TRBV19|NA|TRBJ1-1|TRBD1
CASSINRGNTEAFF
TGTGCCAGTAGTATCAACAGGGGAAACACTGAAGCTTTCTTT
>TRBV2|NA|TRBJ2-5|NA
CASSESVEETQYF
TGTGCCAGCAGTGAATCGGTTGAGGAGACCCAGTACTTC
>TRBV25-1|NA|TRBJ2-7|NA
CASSPSSGQYF
TGTGCCAGCAGTCCCTCTTCCGGGCAGTACTTC
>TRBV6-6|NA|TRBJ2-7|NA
CASVLGLGEQYF
TGTGCCAGCGTGCTGGGTCTAGGCGAGCAGTACTTC
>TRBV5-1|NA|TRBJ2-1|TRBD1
CASSSGRDRGVNEQFF
TGCGCCAGCAGCTCGGGACGGGACAGGGGTGTTAATGAGCAGTTCTTC
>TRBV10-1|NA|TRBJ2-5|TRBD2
CASSAGTSGAETQYF
TGCGCCAGCAGTGCCGGGACTAGCGGGGCTGAGACCCAGTACTTC
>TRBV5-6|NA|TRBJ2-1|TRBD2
CASSSLAGGVHNEQFF
TGTGCCAGCAGTTCGCTAGCGGGGGGGGTCCACAATGAGCAGTTCTTC
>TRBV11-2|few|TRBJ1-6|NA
CASSLVQGNSPLHF
TGTGCCAGCAGCTTAGTACAGGGAAATTCACCCCTCCACTTT
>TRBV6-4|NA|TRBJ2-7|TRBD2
CASSSAGLATPYEQYF
TGTGCCAGCAGTAGTGCGGGACTAGCGACGCCCTACGAGCAGTACTTC
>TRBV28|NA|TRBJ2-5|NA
CASSLPGGAGGTQYF
TGTGCCAGCAGTTTACCCGGCGGGGCGGGTGGGACCCAGTACTTC
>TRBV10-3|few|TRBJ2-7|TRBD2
CAISPTSGGAGEQYF
TGTGCCATCAGTCCGACTAGCGGGGGGGCGGGAGAGCAGTACTTC
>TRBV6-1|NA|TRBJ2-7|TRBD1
CASSLEDRATYEQYF
TGTGCCAGCAGCCTCGAGGACAGGGCTACCTACGAGCAGTACTTC
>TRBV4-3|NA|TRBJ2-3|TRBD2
CASSQDTRGAQDTQYF
TGCGCCAGCAGCCAAGATACGCGGGGGGCCCAAGATACGCAGTATTTT
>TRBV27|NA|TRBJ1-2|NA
CASSWAGGDYGYTF
TGTGCCAGCAGTTGGGCGGGGGGTGACTATGGCTACACCTTC
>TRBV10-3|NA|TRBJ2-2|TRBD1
CAISYSRDRERELFF
TGTGCCATCAGTTATAGCCGGGACAGGGAAAGGGAGCTGTTTTTT
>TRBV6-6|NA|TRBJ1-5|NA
CASSYLQLQPQHF
TGTGCCAGCAGTTACTTACAGCTCCAGCCCCAGCATTTT
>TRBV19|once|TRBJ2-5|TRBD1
CASSMTGTGPQETQYF
TGTGCCAGTAGTATGACCGGGACAGGGCCGCAAGAGACCCAGTACTTC
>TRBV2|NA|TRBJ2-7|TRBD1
CATAGTGAYEQYF
TGTGCCACCGCCGGGACAGGGGCTTACGAGCAGTACTTC
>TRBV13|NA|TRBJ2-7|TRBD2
CASSSSLLAGGRKEQYF
TGTGCCAGCAGCTCCTCTCTACTAGCGGGGGGGCGCAAGGAGCAGTACTTC
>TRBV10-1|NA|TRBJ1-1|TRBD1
CASRPGQGSNTEAFF
TGCGCCAGCAGACCGGGACAGGGGTCGAACACTGAAGCTTTCTTT
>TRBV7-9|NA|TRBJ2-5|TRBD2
CASSQTAGREGETQYF
TGTGCCAGCAGCCAAACCGCAGGCAGGGAGGGAGAGACCCAGTACTTC
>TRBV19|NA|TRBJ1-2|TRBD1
CASSISGDRLYGYTF
TGTGCCAGTAGTATTTCTGGGGACAGGCTATATGGCTACACCTTC
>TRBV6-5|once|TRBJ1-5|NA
CASNPISNSNQPQHF
TGTGCCAGCAATCCCATCAGTAATAGCAATCAGCCCCAGCATTTT
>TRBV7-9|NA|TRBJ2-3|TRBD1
CASSPGAAGGADTQYF
TGTGCCAGCAGCCCAGGCGCGGCAGGGGGCGCAGATACGCAGTATTTT
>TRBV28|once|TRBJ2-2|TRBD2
CASSPLGGGNGELFF
TGTGCCAGCAGTCCCTTAGGCGGGGGGAACGGGGAGCTGTTTTTT
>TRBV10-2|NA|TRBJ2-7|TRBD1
CASSEPGQGDYEQYF
TGCGCCAGCAGTGAGCCGGGACAGGGGGACTACGAGCAGTACTTC
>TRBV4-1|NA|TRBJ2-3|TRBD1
CASSHLAVLTGGADTQYF
TGCGCCAGCAGCCATTTGGCCGTCTTGACAGGGGGCGCAGATACGCAGTATTTT
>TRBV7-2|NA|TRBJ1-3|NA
CASSLDGVRASSGNTIYF
TGTGCCAGCAGCTTAGATGGCGTCAGGGCGTCCTCTGGAAACACCATATATTTT
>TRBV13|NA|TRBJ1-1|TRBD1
CASSTRDREFTEAFF
TGTGCCAGCAGCACCCGGGACAGGGAGTTCACTGAAGCTTTCTTT
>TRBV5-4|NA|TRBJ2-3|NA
CASSSGTPLRFTDTQYF
TGTGCCAGCAGTTCCGGGACTCCCCTTAGGTTCACAGATACGCAGTATTTT
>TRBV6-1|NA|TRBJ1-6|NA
CASSEIVATSSYNSPLHF
TGTGCCAGCAGTGAAATTGTAGCGACAAGCTCCTATAATTCACCCCTCCACTTT
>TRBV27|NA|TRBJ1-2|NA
CASSLQATSYGYTF
TGTGCCAGCAGTTTACAGGCGACGAGCTATGGCTACACCTTC
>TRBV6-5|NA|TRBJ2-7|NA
CASSYGQPSEQYF
TGTGCCAGCAGTTACGGACAGCCAAGCGAGCAGTACTTC
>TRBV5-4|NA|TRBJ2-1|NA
CASSTTSSAYYNEQFF
TGTGCCAGCAGCACCACTTCTAGCGCGTATTACAATGAGCAGTTCTTC
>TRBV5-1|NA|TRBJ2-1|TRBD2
CASRPTSGRLTSNEQFF
TGCGCCAGCCGCCCGACTAGCGGTAGGCTCACTTCAAATGAGCAGTTCTTC
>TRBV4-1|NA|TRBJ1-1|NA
CASSQDHILEGFFF
TGCGCCAGCAGCCAAGATCACATTTTGGAGGGATTTTTCTTT
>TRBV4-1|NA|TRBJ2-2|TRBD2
CASSLQRGTNTGELFF
TGCGCCAGCAGCCTTCAGCGGGGGACGAACACCGGGGAGCTGTTTTTT
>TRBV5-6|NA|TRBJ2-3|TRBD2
CASSGAGTSGTDTQYF
TGTGCCAGCAGCGGAGCCGGGACTAGCGGAACAGATACGCAGTATTTT
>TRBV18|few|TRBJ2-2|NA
CASSPGALPELFF
TGTGCCAGCTCACCGGGAGCGTTGCCGGAGCTGTTTTTT
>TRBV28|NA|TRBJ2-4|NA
CASQGAKNIQYF
TGTGCCAGTCAGGGGGCCAAAAACATTCAGTACTTC
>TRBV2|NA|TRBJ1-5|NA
CASSEALTGRQPQHF
TGTGCCAGCAGTGAAGCGCTTACAGGGCGTCAGCCCCAGCATTTT
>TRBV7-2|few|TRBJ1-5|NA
CASSVFYDQPQHF
TGTGCCAGCAGCGTCTTCTATGATCAGCCCCAGCATTTT
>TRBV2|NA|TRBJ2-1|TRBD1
CASIEGASYNEQFF
TGTGCCAGCATCGAGGGGGCCTCCTACAATGAGCAGTTCTTC